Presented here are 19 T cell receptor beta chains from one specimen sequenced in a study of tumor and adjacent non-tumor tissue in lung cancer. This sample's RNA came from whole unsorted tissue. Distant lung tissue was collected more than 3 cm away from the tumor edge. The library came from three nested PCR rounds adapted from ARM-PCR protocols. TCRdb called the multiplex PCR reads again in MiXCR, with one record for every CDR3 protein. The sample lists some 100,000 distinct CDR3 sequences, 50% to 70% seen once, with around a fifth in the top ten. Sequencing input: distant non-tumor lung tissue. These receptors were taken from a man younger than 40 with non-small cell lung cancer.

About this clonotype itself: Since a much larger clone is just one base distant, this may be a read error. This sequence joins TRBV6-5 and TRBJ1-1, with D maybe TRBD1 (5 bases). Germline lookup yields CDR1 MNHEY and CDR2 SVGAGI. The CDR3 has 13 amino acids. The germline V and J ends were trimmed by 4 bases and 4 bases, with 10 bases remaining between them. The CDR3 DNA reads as TGTGCCAGCAGTTCAGGGTCTAGCACTGAAGCTTTCTTT. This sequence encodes CASSSGSSTEAFF.

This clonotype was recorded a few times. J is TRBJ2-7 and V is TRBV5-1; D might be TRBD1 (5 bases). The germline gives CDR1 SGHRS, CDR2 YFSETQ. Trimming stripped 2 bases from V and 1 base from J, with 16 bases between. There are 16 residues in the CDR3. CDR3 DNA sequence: TGCGCCAGCAGCTTTCTAGGGGTAGGGGTTTCCTACGAGCAGTACTTC. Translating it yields CASSFLGVGVSYEQYF.

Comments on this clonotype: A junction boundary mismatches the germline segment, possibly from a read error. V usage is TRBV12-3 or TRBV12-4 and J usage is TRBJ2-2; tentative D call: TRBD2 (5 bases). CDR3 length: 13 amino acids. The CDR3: CASSLRVTGELLF. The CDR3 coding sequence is TGTGCCAGCAGTCTAAGGGTCACCGGGGAGCTGCTTTTT.

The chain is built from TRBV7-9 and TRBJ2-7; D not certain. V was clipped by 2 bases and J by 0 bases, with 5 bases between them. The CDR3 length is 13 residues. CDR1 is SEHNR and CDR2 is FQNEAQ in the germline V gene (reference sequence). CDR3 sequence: CASSLPASYEQYF. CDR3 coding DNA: TGTGCCAGCAGCTTACCAGCCTCCTACGAGCAGTACTTC.

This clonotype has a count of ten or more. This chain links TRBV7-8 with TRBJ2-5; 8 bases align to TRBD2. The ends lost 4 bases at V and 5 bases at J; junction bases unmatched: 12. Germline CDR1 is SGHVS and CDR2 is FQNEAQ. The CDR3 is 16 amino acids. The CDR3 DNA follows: TGTGCCAGCAGCTCCTTCGATCGGGGACTAGAGGAGACCCAGTACTTC. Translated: CASSSFDRGLEETQYF.

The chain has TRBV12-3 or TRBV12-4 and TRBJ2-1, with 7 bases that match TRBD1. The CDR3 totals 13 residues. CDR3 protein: CVTTSDRNDEQFF. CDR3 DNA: TGTGTCACCACCTCGGACAGGAACGATGAGCAGTTCTTC.

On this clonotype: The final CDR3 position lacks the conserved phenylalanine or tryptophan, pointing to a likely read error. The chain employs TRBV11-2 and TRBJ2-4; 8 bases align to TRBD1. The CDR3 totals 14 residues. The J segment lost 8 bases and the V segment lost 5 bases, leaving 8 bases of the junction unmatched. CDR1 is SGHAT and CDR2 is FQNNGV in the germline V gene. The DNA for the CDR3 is TGTGCCAGCAGCGTCACAGACAGGGGTCACATTCAGTACCTC. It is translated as CASSVTDRGHIQYL.

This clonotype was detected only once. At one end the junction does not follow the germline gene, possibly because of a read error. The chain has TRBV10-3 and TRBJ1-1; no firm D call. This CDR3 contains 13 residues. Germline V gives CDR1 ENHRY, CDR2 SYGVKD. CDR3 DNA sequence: TGTGCCATCAAGGAGACGGGGAACACTGAAGCATTCTTT. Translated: CAIKETGNTEAFF.

Here the CDR3 reads CSVAGRAMNEQYF. CDR3 in DNA: TGCAGTGTGGCCGGGAGGGCCATGAACGAGCAGTACTTC. This chain uses TRBV20-1 with TRBJ2-7, with 8 bases lining up with TRBD2. This CDR3 spans 13 amino acids. Germline lookup yields CDR1 DFQATT and CDR2 SNEGSKA (reference sequence). Trimming removed 7 bases from V and 5 bases from J; junction bases left unmatched: 10.

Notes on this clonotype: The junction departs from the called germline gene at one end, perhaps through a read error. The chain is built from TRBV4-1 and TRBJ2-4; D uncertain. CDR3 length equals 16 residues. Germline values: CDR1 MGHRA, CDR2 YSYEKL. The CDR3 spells CASSQDVVVGKDIQYF. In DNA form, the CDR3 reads TGTGCCAGCAGCCAAGATGTAGTAGTTGGCAAAGACATTCAGTACTTC.

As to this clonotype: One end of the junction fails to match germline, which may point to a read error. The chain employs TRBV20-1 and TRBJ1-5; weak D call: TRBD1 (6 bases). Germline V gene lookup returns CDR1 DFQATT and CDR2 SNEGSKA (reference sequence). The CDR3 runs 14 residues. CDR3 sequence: CSALDLGGNQPQQF. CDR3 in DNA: TGCAGTGCCCTGGACCTCGGGGGCAATCAGCCCCAGCAATTT.

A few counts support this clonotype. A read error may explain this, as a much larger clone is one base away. In DNA, the CDR3 is TGTGCCATCACCCTGAAGGGGCGGGGTGGGTACAATGAGCAGTTCTTC. Its protein product is CAITLKGRGGYNEQFF. The V and J genes are TRBV6-1 and TRBJ2-1, with a possible D match to TRBD2 (6 bases). The V gene lost 10 bases and the J gene lost 4 bases, with 23 bases spanning the gap. The CDR3 runs 16 residues. CDR1 and CDR2 from the germline V gene are MNHNS and SASEGT.

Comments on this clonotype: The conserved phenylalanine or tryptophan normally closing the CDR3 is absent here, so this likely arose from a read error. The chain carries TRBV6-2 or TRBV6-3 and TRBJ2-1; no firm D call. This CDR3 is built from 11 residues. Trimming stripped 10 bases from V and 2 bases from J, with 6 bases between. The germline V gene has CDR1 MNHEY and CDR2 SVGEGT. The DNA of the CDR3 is TGTGCCAATGGAGCCTACAATGAGCAGTTCCTC. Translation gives CANGAYNEQFL.

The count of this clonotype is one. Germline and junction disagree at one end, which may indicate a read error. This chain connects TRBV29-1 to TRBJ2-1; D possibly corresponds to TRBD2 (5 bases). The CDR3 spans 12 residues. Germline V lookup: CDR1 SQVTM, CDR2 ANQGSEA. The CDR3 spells CSVEVVDYDQFF. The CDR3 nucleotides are TGCAGCGTTGAGGTGGTCGACTATGACCAGTTCTTC.

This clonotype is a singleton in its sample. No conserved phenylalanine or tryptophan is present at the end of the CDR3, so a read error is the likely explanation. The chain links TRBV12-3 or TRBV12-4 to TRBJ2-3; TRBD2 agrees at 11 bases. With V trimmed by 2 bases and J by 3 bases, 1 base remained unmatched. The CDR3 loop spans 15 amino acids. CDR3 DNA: TGTGCCAGCAGTTTAACTAGCGGGGGTACAGATACGCAGTATTCT. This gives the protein CASSLTSGGTDTQYS.

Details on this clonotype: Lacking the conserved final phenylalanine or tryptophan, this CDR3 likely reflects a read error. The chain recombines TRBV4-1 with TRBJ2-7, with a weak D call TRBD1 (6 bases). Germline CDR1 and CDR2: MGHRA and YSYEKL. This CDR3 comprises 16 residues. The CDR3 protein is CASSQDETGETYEQYL. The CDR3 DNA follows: TGCGCCAGCAGCCAAGACGAGACAGGAGAGACCTATGAGCAGTACTTG.

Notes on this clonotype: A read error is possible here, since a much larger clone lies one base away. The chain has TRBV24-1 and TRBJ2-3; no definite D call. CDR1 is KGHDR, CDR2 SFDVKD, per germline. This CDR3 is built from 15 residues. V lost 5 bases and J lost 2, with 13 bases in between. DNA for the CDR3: TGTGCCACCAGTGGGAAGACATACCTCACAGATACGCAGTATTTT. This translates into CATSGKTYLTDTQYF.

CDR3 residues: CASSRTSGPYIGELFF. The CDR3 DNA is TGTGCCAGTAGCCGGACTAGCGGGCCGTACATAGGGGAGCTGTTTTTT. J is TRBJ2-2 and V is TRBV11-2; TRBD2 agrees at 11 bases. After removal of 9 bases from V and 8 bases from J, the junction contained 14 bases not matched to a gene. Germline CDR1 SGHAT, CDR2 FQNNGV. The CDR3 is 16 amino acids.

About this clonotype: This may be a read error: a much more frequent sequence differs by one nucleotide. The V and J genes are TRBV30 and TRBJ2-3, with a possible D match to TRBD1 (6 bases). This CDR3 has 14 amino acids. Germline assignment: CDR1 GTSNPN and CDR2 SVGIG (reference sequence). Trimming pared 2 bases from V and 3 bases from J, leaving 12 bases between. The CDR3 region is CAWSTGSETDTQYF. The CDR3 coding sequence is TGTGCCTGGAGTACAGGGTCGGAAACAGATACGCAGTATTTT.